This TCR beta chain was obtained from a study of blood T cell repertoires in COVID-19. Cohort allocation depended upon clinical history that participants reported. Two negative PCRs, clearance, or symptom resolution had been documented for recovered Cohort 3 donors. As originally analysed: Reference gene primer amplification yielded estimated nucleated cell counts. Profiled with immunoSEQ multiplex PCR; TCRdb holds only in-frame clones, not every one. D and trimming were read from the DNA, whereas the V and J calls and clone size are those reported in that table. Here the sample spans around 300,000 clones, under 90% being singletons. The TCR comes from a woman aged 25 to 39 who had recovered from COVID-19. Sequenced material: PBMCs or T cells enriched from blood (not recorded which).

The CDR3 DNA reads TGCGCCAGCAGCTTTTCAGGGGCGGATCAGCCCCAGCATTTT. It yields the protein CASSFSGADQPQHF. The rearrangement links TRBV5-1 to TRBJ1-5, with D possibly TRBD1 on 6 matching bases. The CDR3 is made up of 14 amino acids. V was clipped by 2 bases and J by 5 bases, with 11 bases between them. The V gene's germline CDR1 is SGHRS and CDR2 YFSETQ.